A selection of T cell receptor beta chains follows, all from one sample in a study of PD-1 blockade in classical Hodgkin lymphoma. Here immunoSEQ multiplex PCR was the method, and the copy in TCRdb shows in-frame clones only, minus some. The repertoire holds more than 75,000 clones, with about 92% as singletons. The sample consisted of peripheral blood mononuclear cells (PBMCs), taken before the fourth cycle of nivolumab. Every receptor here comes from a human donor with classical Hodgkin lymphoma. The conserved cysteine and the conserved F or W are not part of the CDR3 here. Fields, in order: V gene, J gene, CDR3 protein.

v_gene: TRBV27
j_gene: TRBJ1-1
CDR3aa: ASSLFGAARVGTEAF

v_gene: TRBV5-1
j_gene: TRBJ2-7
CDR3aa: ASKSGTAIYEQY

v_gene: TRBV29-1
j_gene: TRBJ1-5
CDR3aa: SVALGQGQPQH

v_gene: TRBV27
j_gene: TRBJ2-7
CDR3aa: ASGGYEQY

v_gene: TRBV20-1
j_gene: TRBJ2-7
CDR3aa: SAKSGDEQY

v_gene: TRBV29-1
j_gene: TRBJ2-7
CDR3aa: SVGAIYEQY

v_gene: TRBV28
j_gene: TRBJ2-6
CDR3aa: ASATTGPGANVLT

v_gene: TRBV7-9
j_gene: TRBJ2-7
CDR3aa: ASSAQGTGVHEQY

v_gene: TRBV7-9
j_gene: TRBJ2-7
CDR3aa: ASTFLQGSYEQY

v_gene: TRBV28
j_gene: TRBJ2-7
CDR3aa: ASSLLGQGRRPHEGLYYEQY

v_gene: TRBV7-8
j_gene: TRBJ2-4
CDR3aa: APLWLRDTGLVQY

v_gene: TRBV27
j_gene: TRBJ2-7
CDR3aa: ASSLSAGGYEQY

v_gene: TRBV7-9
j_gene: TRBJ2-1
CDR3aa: ASSFHSGSYNEQF

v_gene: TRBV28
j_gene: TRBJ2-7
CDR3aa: ASSLDGQYYEQY

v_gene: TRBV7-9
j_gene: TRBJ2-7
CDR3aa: ASRSNITASYEQY